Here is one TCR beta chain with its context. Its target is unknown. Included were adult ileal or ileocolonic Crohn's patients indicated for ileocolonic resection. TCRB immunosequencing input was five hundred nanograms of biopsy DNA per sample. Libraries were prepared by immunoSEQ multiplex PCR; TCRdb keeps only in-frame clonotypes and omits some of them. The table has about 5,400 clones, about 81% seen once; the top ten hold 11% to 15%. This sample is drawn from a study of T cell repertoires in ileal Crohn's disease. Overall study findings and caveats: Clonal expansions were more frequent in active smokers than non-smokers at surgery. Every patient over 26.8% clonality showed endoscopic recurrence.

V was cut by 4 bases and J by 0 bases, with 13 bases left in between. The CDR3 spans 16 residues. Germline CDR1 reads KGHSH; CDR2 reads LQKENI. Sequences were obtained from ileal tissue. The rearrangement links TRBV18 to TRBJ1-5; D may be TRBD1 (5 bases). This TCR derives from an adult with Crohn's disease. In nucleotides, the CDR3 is TGTGCCAGCTCACAGACAGCGAGGGATAGCAATCAGCCCCAGCATTTT. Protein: CASSQTARDSNQPQHF. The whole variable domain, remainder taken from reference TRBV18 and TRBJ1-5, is NAGVMQNPRHLVRRRGQEARLRCSPMKGHSHVYWYRQLPEEGLKFMVYLQKENIIDESGMPKERFSAEFPKEGPSILRIQQVVRGDSAAYFCASSQTARDSNQPQHFGDGTRLSIL.